This TCR beta chain was sequenced during a study of T cells in Graves' hyperthyroidism and ophthalmopathy. Amplification of TCR beta CDR3 regions used RNA as the template. A first-round RT-PCR of the TCR CDR3 used the HTBI primer set. From the multiplex PCR reads, TCRdb called clonotypes with MiXCR, one entry per CDR3 protein. The repertoire holds approximately 620,000 distinct CDR3 sequences, approximately 13% seen once, with less than 6% in the top ten. Germline CDR1 and CDR2: LNHNV and YYDKDF (reference sequence). Trimming took 0 bases from V and 6 from J; bases not matched to a gene: 6. This CDR3 is 15 amino acids long. Findings and limits, study-wide: Peripheral blood also featured most of the thyroid clonotypes expanded above 0.001. Patients with ophthalmopathy were separated from those with stable hyperthyroidism by a 13 V-J model.

The study enrolled patients aged 18 to 65 with newly diagnosed hyperthyroidism of under 2 months' duration. PBMCs were sourced from roughly 9.7 ml fresh peripheral blood. In this sample, this clonotype turned up many times. What it binds is unknown. The sequence came from a young woman with Graves' hyperthyroidism that later progressed to Graves' ophthalmopathy. This chain connects TRBV15 to TRBJ2-7, with 9 bases matching TRBD2. The sample taken for sequencing was blood. Here the CDR3 DNA reads TGTGCCACCAGCAGAGATCGCGATAGCGGGAGCGAGCAGTACTTC. Translation: CATSRDRDSGSEQYF. The full variable domain, completed using reference TRBV15 and TRBJ2-7, is DAMVIQNPRYQVTQFGKPVTLSCSQTLNHNVMYWYQQKSSQAPKLLFHYYDKDFNNEADTPDNFQSRRPNTSFCFLDIRSPGLGDTAMYLCATSRDRDSGSEQYFGPGTRLTVT.